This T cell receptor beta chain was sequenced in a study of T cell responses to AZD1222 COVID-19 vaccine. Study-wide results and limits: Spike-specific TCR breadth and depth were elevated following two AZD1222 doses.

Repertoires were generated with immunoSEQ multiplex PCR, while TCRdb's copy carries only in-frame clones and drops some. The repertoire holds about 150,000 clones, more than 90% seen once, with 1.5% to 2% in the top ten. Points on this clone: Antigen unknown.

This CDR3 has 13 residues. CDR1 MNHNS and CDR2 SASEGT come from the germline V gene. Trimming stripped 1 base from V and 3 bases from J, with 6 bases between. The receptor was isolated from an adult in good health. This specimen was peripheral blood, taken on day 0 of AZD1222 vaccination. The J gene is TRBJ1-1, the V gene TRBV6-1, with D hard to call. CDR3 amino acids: CASSEEGHTEAFF. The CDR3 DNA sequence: TGTGCCAGCAGTGAAGAAGGGCACACTGAAGCTTTCTTT.